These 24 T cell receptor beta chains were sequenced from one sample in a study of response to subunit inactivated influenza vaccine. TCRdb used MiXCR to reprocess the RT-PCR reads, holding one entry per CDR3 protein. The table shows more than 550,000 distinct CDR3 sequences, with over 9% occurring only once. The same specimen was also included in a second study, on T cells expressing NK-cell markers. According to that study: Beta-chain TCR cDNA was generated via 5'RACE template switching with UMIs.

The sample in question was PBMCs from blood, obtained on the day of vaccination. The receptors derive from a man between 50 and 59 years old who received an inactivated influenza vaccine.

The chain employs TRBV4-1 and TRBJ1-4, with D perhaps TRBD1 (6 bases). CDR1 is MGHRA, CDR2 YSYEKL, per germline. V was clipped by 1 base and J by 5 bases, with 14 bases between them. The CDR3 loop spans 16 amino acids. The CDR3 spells CASSQVNHGQNEKLFF. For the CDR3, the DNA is TGCGCCAGCAGCCAAGTTAATCACGGACAGAATGAAAAACTGTTTTTT.

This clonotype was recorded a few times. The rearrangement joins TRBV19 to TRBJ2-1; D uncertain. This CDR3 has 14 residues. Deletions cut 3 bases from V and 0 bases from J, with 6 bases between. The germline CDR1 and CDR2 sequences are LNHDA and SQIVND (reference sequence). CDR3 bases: TGTGCCAGTAGTATCACATACTCCTACAATGAGCAGTTCTTC. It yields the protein CASSITYSYNEQFF. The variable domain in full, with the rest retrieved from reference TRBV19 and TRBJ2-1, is DGGITQSPKYLFRKEGQNVTLSCEQNLNHDAMYWYRQDPGQGLRLIYYSQIVNDFQKGDIAEGYSVSREKKESFPLTVTSAQKNPTAFYLCASSITYSYNEQFFGPGTRLTVL.

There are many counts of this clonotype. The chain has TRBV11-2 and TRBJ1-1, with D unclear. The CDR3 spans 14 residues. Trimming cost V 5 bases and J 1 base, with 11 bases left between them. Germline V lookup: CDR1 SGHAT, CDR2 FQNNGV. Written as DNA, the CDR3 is TGTGCCAGCAGCCCCTGGACCGGGAACACTGAAGCTTTCTTT. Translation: CASSPWTGNTEAFF.

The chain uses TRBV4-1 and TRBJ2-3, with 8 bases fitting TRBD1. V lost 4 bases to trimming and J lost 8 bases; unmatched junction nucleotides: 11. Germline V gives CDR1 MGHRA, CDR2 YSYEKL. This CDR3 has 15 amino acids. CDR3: CASSLGTGTLPTQYF. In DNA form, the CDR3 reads TGCGCCAGCAGCCTCGGGACAGGCACCTTGCCTACGCAGTATTTT.

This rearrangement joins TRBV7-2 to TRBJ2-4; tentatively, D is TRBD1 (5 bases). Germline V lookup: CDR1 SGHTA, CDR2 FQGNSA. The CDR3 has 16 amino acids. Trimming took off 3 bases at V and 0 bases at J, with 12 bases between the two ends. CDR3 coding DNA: TGTGCCAGCAGCTTTGAGACAGCACTAGCCAAAAACATTCAGTACTTC. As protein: CASSFETALAKNIQYF.

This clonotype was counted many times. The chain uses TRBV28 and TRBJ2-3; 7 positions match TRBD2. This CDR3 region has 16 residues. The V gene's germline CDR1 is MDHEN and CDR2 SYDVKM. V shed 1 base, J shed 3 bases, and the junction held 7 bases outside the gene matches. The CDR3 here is CASSLYKGGSTDTQYF. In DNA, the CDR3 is TGTGCCAGCAGTTTATATAAGGGAGGGTCGACAGATACGCAGTATTTT.

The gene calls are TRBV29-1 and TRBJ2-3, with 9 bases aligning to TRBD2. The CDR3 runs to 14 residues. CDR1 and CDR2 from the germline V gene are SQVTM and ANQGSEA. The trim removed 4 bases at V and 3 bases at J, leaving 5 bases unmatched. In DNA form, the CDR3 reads TGCAGCGTTGGGGGGACTAGCTTAACAGATACGCAGTATTTT. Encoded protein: CSVGGTSLTDTQYF.

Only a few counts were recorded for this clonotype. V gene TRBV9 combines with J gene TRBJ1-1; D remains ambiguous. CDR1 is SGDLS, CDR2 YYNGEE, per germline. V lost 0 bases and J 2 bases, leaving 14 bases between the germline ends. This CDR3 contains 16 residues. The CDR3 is CASSVGPWATNTEAFF. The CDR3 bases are TGTGCCAGCAGCGTAGGACCCTGGGCAACCAACACTGAAGCTTTCTTT.

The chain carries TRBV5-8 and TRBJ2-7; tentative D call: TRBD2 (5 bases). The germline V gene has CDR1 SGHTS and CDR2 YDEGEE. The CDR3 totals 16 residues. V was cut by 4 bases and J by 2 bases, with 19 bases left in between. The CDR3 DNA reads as TGTGCCAGCAGCCCGGTTGGGATCGAGGGCGCCTACGAGCAGTACTTC. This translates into CASSPVGIEGAYEQYF.

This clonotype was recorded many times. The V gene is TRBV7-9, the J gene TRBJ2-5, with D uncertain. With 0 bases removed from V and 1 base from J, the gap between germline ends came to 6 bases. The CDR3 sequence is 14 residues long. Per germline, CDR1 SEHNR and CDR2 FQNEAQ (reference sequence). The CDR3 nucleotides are TGTGCCAGCAGCTTAGCGTTGCTCCAAGAGACCCAGTACTTC. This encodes CASSLALLQETQYF.

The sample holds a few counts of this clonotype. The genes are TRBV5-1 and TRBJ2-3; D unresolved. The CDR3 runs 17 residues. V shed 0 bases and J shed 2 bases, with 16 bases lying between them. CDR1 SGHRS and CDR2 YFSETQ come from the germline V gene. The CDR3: CASSLDPLTSPTDTQYF. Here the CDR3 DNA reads TGCGCCAGCAGCTTGGACCCCTTGACGTCTCCCACAGATACGCAGTATTTT.

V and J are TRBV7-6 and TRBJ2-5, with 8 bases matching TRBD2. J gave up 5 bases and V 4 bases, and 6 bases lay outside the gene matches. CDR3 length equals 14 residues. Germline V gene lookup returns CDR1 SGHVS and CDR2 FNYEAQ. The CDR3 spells CASSSRAGVETQYF. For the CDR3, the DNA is TGTGCCAGCAGCTCCAGAGCGGGAGTTGAGACCCAGTACTTC.

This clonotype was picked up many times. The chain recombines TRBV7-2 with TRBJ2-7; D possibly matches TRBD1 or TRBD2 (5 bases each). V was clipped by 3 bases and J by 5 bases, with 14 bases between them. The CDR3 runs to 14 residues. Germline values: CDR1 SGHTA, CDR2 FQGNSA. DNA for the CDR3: TGTGCCAGCAGCTTGTCTCATCTGGGGGACGAGCAGTACTTC. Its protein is CASSLSHLGDEQYF. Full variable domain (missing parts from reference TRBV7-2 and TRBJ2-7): GAGVSQSPSNKVTEKGKDVELRCDPISGHTALYWYRQSLGQGLEFLIYFQGNSAPDKSGLPSDRFSAERTGGSVSTLTIQRTQQEDSAVYLCASSLSHLGDEQYFGPGTRLTVT.

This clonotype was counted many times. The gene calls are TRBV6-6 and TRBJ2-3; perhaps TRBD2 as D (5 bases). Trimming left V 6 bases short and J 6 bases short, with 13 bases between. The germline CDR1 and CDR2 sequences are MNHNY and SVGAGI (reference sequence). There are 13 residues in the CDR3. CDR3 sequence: CASREANSDTQYF. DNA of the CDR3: TGTGCCAGCAGGGAGGCTAACAGTGATACGCAGTATTTT.

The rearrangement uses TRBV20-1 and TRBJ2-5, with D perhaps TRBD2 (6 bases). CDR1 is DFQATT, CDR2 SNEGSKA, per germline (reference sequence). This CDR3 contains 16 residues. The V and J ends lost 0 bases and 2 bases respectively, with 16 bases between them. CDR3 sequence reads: CSARDRLGTAQETQYF. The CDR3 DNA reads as TGCAGTGCTAGAGATCGTTTAGGGACTGCACAAGAGACCCAGTACTTC.

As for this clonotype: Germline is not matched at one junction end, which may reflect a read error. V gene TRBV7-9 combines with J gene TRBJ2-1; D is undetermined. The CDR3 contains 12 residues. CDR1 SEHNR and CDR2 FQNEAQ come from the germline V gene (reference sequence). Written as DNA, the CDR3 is TGTGCCAGCAGCTTAGGCGTCGCAGAGTCGACCTTC. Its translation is CASSLGVAESTF.

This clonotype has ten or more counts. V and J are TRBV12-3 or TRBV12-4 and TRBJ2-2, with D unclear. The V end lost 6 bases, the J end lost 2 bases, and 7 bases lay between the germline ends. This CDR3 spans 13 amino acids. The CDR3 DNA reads TGTGCCAGCAGATCGAGTAACACCGGGGAGCTGTTTTTT. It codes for CASRSSNTGELFF.

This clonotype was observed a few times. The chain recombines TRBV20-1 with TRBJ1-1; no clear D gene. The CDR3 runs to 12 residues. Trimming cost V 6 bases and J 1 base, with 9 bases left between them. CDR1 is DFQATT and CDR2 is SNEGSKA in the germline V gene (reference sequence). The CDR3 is CSAQVRNTEAFF. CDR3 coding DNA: TGCAGTGCCCAAGTCAGGAACACTGAAGCTTTCTTT.

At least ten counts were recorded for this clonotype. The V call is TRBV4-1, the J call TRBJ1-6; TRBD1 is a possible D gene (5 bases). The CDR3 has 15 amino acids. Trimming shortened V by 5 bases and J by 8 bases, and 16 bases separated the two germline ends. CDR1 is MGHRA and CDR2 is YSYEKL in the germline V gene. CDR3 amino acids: CASSLTQGTDSPLHF. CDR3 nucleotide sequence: TGCGCCAGCAGCTTAACGCAGGGAACTGATTCACCCCTCCACTTT.

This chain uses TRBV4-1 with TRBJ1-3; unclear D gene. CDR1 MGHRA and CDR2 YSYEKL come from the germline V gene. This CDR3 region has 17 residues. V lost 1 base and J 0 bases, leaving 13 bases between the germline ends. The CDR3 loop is CASSQGRGPSSGNTIYF. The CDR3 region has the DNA TGCGCCAGCAGCCAAGGGAGAGGACCGAGCTCTGGAAACACCATATATTTT.

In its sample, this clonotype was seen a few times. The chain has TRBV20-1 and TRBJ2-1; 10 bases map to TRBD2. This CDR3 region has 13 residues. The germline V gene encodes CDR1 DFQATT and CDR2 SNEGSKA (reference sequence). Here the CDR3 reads CSPFPSGSREQFF. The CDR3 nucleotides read TGCAGCCCTTTCCCTAGCGGGAGCAGGGAGCAGTTCTTC.

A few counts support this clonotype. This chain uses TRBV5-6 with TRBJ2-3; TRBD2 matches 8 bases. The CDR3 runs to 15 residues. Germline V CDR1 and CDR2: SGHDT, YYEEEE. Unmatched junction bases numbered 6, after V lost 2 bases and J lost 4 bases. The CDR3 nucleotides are TGTGCCAGCAGCTTCTCCGGACTAGCCTCAGATACGCAGTATTTT. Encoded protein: CASSFSGLASDTQYF.

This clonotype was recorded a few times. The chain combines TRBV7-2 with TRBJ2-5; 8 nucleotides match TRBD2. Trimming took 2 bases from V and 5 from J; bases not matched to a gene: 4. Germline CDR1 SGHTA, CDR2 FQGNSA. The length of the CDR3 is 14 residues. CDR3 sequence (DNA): TGTGCCAGCAGCTTACTTGGACTAGCTGAGACCCAGTACTTC. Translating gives CASSLLGLAETQYF.

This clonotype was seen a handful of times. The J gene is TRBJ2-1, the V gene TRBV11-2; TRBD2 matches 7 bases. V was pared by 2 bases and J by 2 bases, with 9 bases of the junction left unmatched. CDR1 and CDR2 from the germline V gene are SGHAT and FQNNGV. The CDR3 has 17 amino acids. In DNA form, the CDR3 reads TGTGCCAGCAGCTTACTCGGGACTATTGGTACCTACAATGAGCAGTTCTTC. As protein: CASSLLGTIGTYNEQFF.